This is a list of T cell receptor beta chains from one sample in a study of chemoradiotherapy in HPV16-positive cancers. Only in-frame clones appear in the TCRdb table, and some are missing; sequencing was by immunoSEQ multiplex PCR. Of over 35,000 clones in the sample, under 80% were seen once. This sample comprised blood, obtained from a patient who underwent chemoradiotherapy. These receptors were collected from a human donor with HPV-associated anogenital cancer. Each CDR3 is given with its conserved first and last residue. The order of the fields is V gene, D gene, clone size, J gene, CDR3 DNA, CDR3 protein. D genes are given only for firm matches. Clone size is shown for a subset of rows, as once, few, many or a class of expanded clone.

V: TRBV14; D: .; size: .; J: TRBJ2-1; DNA: TGTGCCAGCAGCCAGGTCATGGGGTCCTACAATGAGCAGTTCTTC; CDR3: CASSQVMGSYNEQFF
V: TRBV9; D: .; size: medium-sized; J: TRBJ2-7; DNA: TGTGCCAGCAGCCCCTCCTTGGGCAGGGTAGGTAGCTACGAGCAGTACTTC; CDR3: CASSPSLGRVGSYEQYF
V: TRBV9; D: TRBD1; size: .; J: TRBJ2-7; DNA: TGTGCCAGCAGCGCCCAAGAACAGGGGATCCCCTACGAGCAGTACTTC; CDR3: CASSAQEQGIPYEQYF
V: TRBV7-8; D: .; size: .; J: TRBJ1-2; DNA: TGTGCCAGCAGCTTGGGGTCCGGGCGGAACTATGGCTACACCTTC; CDR3: CASSLGSGRNYGYTF
V: TRBV6-1; D: TRBD1; size: once; J: TRBJ1-1; DNA: TGTGCCACCTCCCCGGACAGGGATACTGAAGCTTTCTTT; CDR3: CATSPDRDTEAFF
V: TRBV18; D: .; size: .; J: TRBJ1-1; DNA: TGTGCCAGCTCACCACCGTCGGGGAACACTGAAGCTTTCTTT; CDR3: CASSPPSGNTEAFF
V: TRBV6-6; D: TRBD1; size: once; J: TRBJ2-5; DNA: TGTGCCAGCAGTTACGGAACAGGGGTAGAGACCCAGTACTTC; CDR3: CASSYGTGVETQYF
V: TRBV7-2; D: .; size: .; J: TRBJ2-5; DNA: TGTGCCAGCAGCTCGGACTCTATGCAAGAGACCCAGTACTTC; CDR3: CASSSDSMQETQYF
V: TRBV2; D: .; size: .; J: TRBJ2-7; DNA: TGTGCCAGCAGTGAGGGAGAGACCTACGAGCAGTACTTC; CDR3: CASSEGETYEQYF
V: TRBV5-1; D: .; size: .; J: TRBJ2-2; DNA: TGCGCCAGCACTCGGTCAGGGGGGACCTCGAACACCGGGGAGCTGTTTTTT; CDR3: CASTRSGGTSNTGELFF
V: TRBV5-1; D: TRBD1; size: .; J: TRBJ1-1; DNA: TGCGCCAGCAGCTTGGGAATGGGACAGCCGAACACTGAAGCTTTCTTT; CDR3: CASSLGMGQPNTEAFF
V: TRBV6-5; D: TRBD2; size: medium-sized; J: TRBJ2-2; DNA: TGTGCCAGCAGTACTAGCGGGGGGGCTCCCGGGGAGCTGTTTTTT; CDR3: CASSTSGGAPGELFF
V: TRBV10-3; D: .; size: .; J: TRBJ1-3; DNA: TGTGCCATCAGCGGGGGACCGAGCTCTGGAAACACCATATATTTT; CDR3: CAISGGPSSGNTIYF
V: TRBV27; D: TRBD1; size: .; J: TRBJ1-1; DNA: TGTGCCAGCAGTTTAGATGACAGGGTCACTGAAGCTTTCTTT; CDR3: CASSLDDRVTEAFF
V: TRBV7-8; D: .; size: .; J: TRBJ2-7; DNA: TGTGCCAGCAGTCTAAGGACAGGGACTACGACCACCTACGAGCAGTACTTC; CDR3: CASSLRTGTTTTYEQYF
V: TRBV7-3; D: .; size: .; J: TRBJ1-6; DNA: TGTGCCAGCAGCCCCTCGGCGGATTCACCCCTCCACTTT; CDR3: CASSPSADSPLHF
V: TRBV5-1; D: .; size: .; J: TRBJ2-1; DNA: TGCGCCAGCAGCCGCGGAGTGACAGCACTATACAATGAGCAGTTCTTC; CDR3: CASSRGVTALYNEQFF
V: TRBV27; D: TRBD1; size: .; J: TRBJ2-7; DNA: TGTGCCAGCAGTTTGGGTAGGGCAGGGGGACCGAATATCTACGAGCAGTACTTC; CDR3: CASSLGRAGGPNIYEQYF
V: TRBV5-1; D: .; size: .; J: TRBJ2-7; DNA: TGCGCCAGCAGCTTGTACAGGGCGGACGAGCAGTACTTC; CDR3: CASSLYRADEQYF
V: TRBV5-1; D: .; size: .; J: TRBJ2-2; DNA: TGCGCCAGCAGCTCCCAGGGGGGGGACACCGGGGAGCTGTTTTTT; CDR3: CASSSQGGDTGELFF
V: TRBV4-3; D: TRBD1; size: once; J: TRBJ2-2; DNA: TGCGCCAGCAGCCCTGGAGACGACAGGGGGACCGGGGAGCTGTTTTTT; CDR3: CASSPGDDRGTGELFF
V: TRBV30; D: .; size: few; J: TRBJ1-3; DNA: TGTGCCTGGAGACGACAGGCGGCGGGAAACACCATATATTTT; CDR3: CAWRRQAAGNTIYF
V: TRBV4-1; D: .; size: .; J: TRBJ1-6; DNA: TGCGCCAGTAGGCAGTGGGGTGGTAATTCACCCCTCCACTTT; CDR3: CASRQWGGNSPLHF
V: TRBV28; D: .; size: .; J: TRBJ2-7; DNA: TGTGCCAGCAGCCAGGGATCCTACGAGCAGTACTTC; CDR3: CASSQGSYEQYF
V: TRBV5-1; D: .; size: .; J: TRBJ2-2; DNA: TGCGCCAGCAGCTTGGCGGCGGTGGGCACCGGGGAGCTGTTTTTT; CDR3: CASSLAAVGTGELFF
V: TRBV10-3; D: .; size: .; J: TRBJ1-5; DNA: TGTGCCATCAGTGAGTCGGGAACAGGGAATAATCAGCCCCAGCATTTT; CDR3: CAISESGTGNNQPQHF
V: TRBV4-1; D: .; size: .; J: TRBJ1-2; DNA: TGCGCCAGCAGCCCCTCCCGCTGGGTAGGGGGGAACTATGGCTACACCTTC; CDR3: CASSPSRWVGGNYGYTF
V: TRBV11-2; D: .; size: .; J: TRBJ1-2; DNA: TGTGCCAGCAGCTTAGGTGGAGGACTTCGGTATGGCTACACCTTC; CDR3: CASSLGGGLRYGYTF
V: TRBV6-1; D: TRBD2; size: .; J: TRBJ2-2; DNA: TGTGCCAGCAGTCGCGGGGGGGGGAACACCGGGGAGCTGTTTTTT; CDR3: CASSRGGGNTGELFF
V: TRBV28; D: .; size: .; J: TRBJ1-2; DNA: TGTGCCAGCAGCCCGACAGCAGCTAACTATGGCTACACCTTC; CDR3: CASSPTAANYGYTF
V: TRBV5-1; D: .; size: .; J: TRBJ1-4; DNA: TGCGCCAGCAGCCTACAAGTTTCAGGGTCCAGGGGTGAAAAACTGTTTTTT; CDR3: CASSLQVSGSRGEKLFF
V: TRBV5-1; D: TRBD2; size: once; J: TRBJ2-1; DNA: TGCGCCAGCAGCTTATCACTAGCGGGGGGGAATGAGCAGTTCTTC; CDR3: CASSLSLAGGNEQFF
V: TRBV9; D: TRBD2; size: .; J: TRBJ2-1; DNA: TGTGCCAGCAGCGTAGCCAATGGGCTAGCGGGGACCAATGAGCAGTTCTTC; CDR3: CASSVANGLAGTNEQFF
V: TRBV12-5; D: TRBD1; size: .; J: TRBJ1-2; DNA: TGTGCTAGTGGCCGATGGGACAGGGGGCGGGATGGCTACACCTTC; CDR3: CASGRWDRGRDGYTF
V: TRBV5-1; D: TRBD1; size: .; J: TRBJ1-1; DNA: TGCGCCAGCAGCTTGCTGGGACAGGCGGGCACTGAAGCTTTCTTT; CDR3: CASSLLGQAGTEAFF
V: TRBV5-1; D: TRBD1; size: .; J: TRBJ2-1; DNA: TGCGCCAGCAGCTTGGGACAGGGGAACAATGAGCAGTTCTTC; CDR3: CASSLGQGNNEQFF
V: TRBV7-7; D: TRBD2; size: .; J: TRBJ2-5; DNA: TGTGCCAGCAGCTTTAGCGGGGGGGTGGAGACCCAGTACTTC; CDR3: CASSFSGGVETQYF
V: TRBV5-1; D: TRBD2; size: .; J: TRBJ2-3; DNA: TGCGCCAGCAGTCTAGGGAGCGGGGGGCGCACAGATACGCAGTATTTT; CDR3: CASSLGSGGRTDTQYF
V: TRBV19; D: .; size: .; J: TRBJ2-5; DNA: TGTGCCAGTAGTATGGGGCTAACGTACCAAGAGACCCAGTACTTC; CDR3: CASSMGLTYQETQYF
V: TRBV5-6; D: .; size: once; J: TRBJ1-4; DNA: TGTGCCAGCAGTGGGGTAACTAATGAAAAACTGTTTTTT; CDR3: CASSGVTNEKLFF
V: TRBV10-3; D: TRBD2; size: .; J: TRBJ2-1; DNA: TGTGCCATCGGACGTAGCGGGGGGGCCTACAATGAGCAGTTCTTC; CDR3: CAIGRSGGAYNEQFF
V: TRBV14; D: .; size: .; J: TRBJ2-2; DNA: TGTGCCAGCAGCCAAGGTGTATCTTCCGGGGAGCTGTTTTTT; CDR3: CASSQGVSSGELFF
V: TRBV6-1; D: .; size: .; J: TRBJ2-7; DNA: TGTGCCAGCAAAAGAATCCAGTCAGCCTACGAGCAGTACTTC; CDR3: CASKRIQSAYEQYF
V: TRBV7-8; D: .; size: .; J: TRBJ2-2; DNA: TGTGCCAGCAGCCTAGACTTGACTGGGGAGCTGTTTTTT; CDR3: CASSLDLTGELFF
V: TRBV7-2; D: TRBD1; size: .; J: TRBJ1-5; DNA: TGTGCCAGCAGCTTATATCAGGGGGGAAATCAGCCCCAGCATTTT; CDR3: CASSLYQGGNQPQHF
V: TRBV19; D: TRBD1; size: .; J: TRBJ1-1; DNA: TGTGCCAGTAGTAACAGGGGGCCCGGTGAAGCTTTCTTT; CDR3: CASSNRGPGEAFF
V: TRBV5-4; D: .; size: once; J: TRBJ2-7; DNA: TGTGCCAGCAGCCGGCAAGGGTCCCGGCTCGAGCAGTACTTC; CDR3: CASSRQGSRLEQYF
V: TRBV5-4; D: .; size: .; J: TRBJ2-5; DNA: TGTGCCAGCAGCTTGGTCCGGGACCAAGAGACCCAGTACTTC; CDR3: CASSLVRDQETQYF
V: TRBV10-3; D: TRBD1; size: .; J: TRBJ2-5; DNA: TGTGCCATCAGTTCCCTGGGACAGGCAGACCAAGAGACCCAGTACTTC; CDR3: CAISSLGQADQETQYF
V: TRBV5-1; D: .; size: few; J: TRBJ2-4; DNA: TGCGCCAGCAGCTTGGGTAGGGGTAGGGACATTCAGTACTTC; CDR3: CASSLGRGRDIQYF
V: TRBV7-9; D: .; size: once; J: TRBJ2-7; DNA: TGTGCCAGCAGCTTAGTAGAAGGTTACGAGCAGTACTTC; CDR3: CASSLVEGYEQYF
V: TRBV7-9; D: .; size: .; J: TRBJ1-4; DNA: TGTGCCAGCAGGGACAGTCCTAATGAAAAACTGTTTTTT; CDR3: CASRDSPNEKLFF
V: TRBV29-1; D: .; size: once; J: TRBJ1-3; DNA: TGCAGCGCGGAGACTGGAAACACCATATATTTT; CDR3: CSAETGNTIYF
V: TRBV6-1; D: .; size: .; J: TRBJ1-2; DNA: TGTGCCAGCAACGATGGTCCGGGAGGCTACACCTTC; CDR3: CASNDGPGGYTF